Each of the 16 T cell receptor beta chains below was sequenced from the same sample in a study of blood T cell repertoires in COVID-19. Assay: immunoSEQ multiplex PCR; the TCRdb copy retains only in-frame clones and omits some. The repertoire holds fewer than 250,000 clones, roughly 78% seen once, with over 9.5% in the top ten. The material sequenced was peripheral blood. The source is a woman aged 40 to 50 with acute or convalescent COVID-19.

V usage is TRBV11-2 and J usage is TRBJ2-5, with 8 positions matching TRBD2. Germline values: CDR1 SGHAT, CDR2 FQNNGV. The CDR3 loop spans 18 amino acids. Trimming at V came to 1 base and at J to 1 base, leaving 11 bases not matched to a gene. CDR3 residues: CASSLVALGGGIQETQYF. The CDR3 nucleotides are TGTGCCAGCAGCTTAGTAGCCCTCGGGGGGGGTATCCAAGAGACCCAGTACTTC.

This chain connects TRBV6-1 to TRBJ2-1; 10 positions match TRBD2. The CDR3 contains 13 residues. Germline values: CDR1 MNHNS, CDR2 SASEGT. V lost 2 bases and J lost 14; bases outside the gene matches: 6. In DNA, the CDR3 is TGTGCCAGCAGTGAATCTCTAGCGGGGGAGGAGTTCTTC. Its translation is CASSESLAGEEFF.

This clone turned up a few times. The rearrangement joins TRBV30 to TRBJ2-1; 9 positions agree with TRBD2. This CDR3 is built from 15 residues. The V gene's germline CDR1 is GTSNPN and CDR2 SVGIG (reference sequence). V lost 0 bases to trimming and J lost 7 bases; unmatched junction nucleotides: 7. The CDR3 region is CAWSVQLAGYNEQFF. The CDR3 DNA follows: TGTGCCTGGAGTGTACAACTAGCGGGCTATAATGAGCAGTTCTTC. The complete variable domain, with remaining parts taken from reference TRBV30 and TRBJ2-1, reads SQTIHQWPATLVQPVGSPLSLECTVEGTSNPNLYWYRQAAGRGLQLLFYSVGIGQISSEVPQNLSASRPQDRQFILSSKKLLLSDSGFYLCAWSVQLAGYNEQFFGPGTRLTVL.

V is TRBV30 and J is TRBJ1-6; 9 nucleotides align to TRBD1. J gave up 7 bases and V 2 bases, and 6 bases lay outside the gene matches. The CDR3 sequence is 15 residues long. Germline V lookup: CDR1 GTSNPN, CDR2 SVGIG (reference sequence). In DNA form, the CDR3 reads TGTGCCTGGAGTCCGGGACAGGGACGGAATTCACCCCTCCACTTT. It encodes CAWSPGQGRNSPLHF.

The CDR3 DNA follows: TGCAGCGTTTTACCCAACTATTCAGGGCGATCCAACTATGGCTACACCTTC. The encoded protein is CSVLPNYSGRSNYGYTF. This sequence joins TRBV29-1 and TRBJ1-2, with a possible D match to TRBD1 (5 bases). CDR1 and CDR2 from the germline V gene are SQVTM and ANQGSEA. The V end was cut by 5 bases, the J end by 2 bases, with 24 bases between. The CDR3 sequence is 17 residues long.

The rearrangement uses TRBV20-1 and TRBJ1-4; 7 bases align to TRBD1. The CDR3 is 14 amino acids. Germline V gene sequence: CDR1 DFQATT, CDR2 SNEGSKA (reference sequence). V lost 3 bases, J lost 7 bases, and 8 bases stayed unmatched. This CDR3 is CSASTGTELEKLFF. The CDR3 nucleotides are TGCAGTGCTAGTACCGGGACAGAGCTTGAAAAACTGTTTTTT.

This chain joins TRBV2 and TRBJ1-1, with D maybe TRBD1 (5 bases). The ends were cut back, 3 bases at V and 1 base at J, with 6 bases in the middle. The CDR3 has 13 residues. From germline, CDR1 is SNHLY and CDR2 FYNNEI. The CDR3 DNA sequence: TGTGCCAGCAGTGAGACAGAGAACACTGAAGCTTTCTTT. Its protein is CASSETENTEAFF. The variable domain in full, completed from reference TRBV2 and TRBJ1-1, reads EPEVTQTPSHQVTQMGQEVILRCVPISNHLYFYWYRQILGQKVEFLVSFYNNEISEKSEIFDDQFSVERPDGSNFTLKIRSTKLEDSAMYFCASSETENTEAFFGQGTRLTVV.

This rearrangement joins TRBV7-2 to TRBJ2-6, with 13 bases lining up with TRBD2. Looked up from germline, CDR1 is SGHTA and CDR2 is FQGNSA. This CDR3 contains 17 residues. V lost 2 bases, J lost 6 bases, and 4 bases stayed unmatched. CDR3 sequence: CASSLTSGGVKANVLTF. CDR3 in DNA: TGTGCCAGCAGCTTAACTAGCGGGGGGGTCAAGGCCAACGTCCTGACTTTC.

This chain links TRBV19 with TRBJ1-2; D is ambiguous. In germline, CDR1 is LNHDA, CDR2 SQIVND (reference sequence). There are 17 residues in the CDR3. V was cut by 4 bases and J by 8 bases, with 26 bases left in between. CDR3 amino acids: CASSKESPSRLGQGYTF. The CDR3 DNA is TGTGCCAGTAGTAAAGAGTCCCCTTCCAGGTTGGGCCAGGGCTACACCTTC.

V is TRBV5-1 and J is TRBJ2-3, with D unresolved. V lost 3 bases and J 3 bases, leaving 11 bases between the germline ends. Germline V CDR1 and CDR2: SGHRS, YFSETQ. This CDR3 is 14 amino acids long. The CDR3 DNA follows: TGCGCCAGCAGCTGGGCAGAGATAACAGATACGCAGTATTTT. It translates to CASSWAEITDTQYF. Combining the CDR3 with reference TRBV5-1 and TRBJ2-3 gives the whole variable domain KAGVTQTPRYLIKTRGQQVTLSCSPISGHRSVSWYQQTPGQGLQFLFEYFSETQRNKGNFPGRFSGRQFSNSRSEMNVSTLELGDSALYLCASSWAEITDTQYFGPGTRLTVL.

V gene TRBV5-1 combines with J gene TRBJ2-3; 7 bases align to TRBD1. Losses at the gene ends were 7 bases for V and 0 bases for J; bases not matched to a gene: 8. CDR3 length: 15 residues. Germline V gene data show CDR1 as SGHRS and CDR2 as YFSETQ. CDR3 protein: CASWDRETSTDTQYF. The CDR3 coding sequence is TGCGCCAGCTGGGACAGAGAAACTAGCACAGATACGCAGTATTTT.

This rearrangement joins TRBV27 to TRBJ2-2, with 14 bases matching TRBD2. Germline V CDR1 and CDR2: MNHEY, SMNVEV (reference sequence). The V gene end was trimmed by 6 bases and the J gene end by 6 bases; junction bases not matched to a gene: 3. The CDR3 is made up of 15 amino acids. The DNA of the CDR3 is TGTGCCAGCAGGGGACTAGCGGGAGTATCCGGGGAGCTGTTTTTT. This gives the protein CASRGLAGVSGELFF.

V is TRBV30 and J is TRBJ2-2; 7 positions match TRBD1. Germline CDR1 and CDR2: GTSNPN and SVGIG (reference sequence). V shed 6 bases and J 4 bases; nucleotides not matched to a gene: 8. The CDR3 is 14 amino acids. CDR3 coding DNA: TGTGCCTGCCGCTCGACAGGGAGCACCGGGGAGCTGTTTTTT. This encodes CACRSTGSTGELFF.

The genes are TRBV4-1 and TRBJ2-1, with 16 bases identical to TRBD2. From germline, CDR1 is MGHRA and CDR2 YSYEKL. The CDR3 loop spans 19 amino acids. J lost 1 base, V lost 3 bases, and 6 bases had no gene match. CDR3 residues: CASSQMGLAGGPSYNEQFF. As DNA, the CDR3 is TGCGCCAGCAGCCAGATGGGACTAGCGGGAGGGCCTTCCTACAATGAGCAGTTCTTC.

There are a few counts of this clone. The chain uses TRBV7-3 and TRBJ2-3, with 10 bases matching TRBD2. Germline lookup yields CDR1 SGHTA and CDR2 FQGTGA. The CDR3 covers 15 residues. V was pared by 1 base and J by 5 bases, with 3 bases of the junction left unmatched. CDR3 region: CASSLRASGGDTQYF. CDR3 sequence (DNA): TGTGCCAGCAGCTTAAGGGCTAGCGGGGGAGATACGCAGTATTTT.

The CDR3 DNA reads TGTGCCAGCAGCGTAGGGCTAGCGGACGAGACCCAGTACTTC. Amino acid sequence: CASSVGLADETQYF. This chain links TRBV9 with TRBJ2-5; 7 nucleotides line up with TRBD2. This CDR3 spans 14 amino acids. Germline CDR1 is SGDLS and CDR2 is YYNGEE. Losses at the gene ends were 0 bases for V and 5 bases for J; bases not matched to a gene: 4.